The clone carrying this TCR beta chain appeared a single time. These data originate in a study of blood T cells in healthy people across ages. A J-beta primer mix and a sample-barcoded 5' primer were used in a second PCR of roughly 6 to 12 cycles. TCRdb reprocessed the 5' RACE reads with MiXCR, giving one entry per CDR3 protein. The data show around 900,000 distinct CDR3 sequences, 25% to 30% seen once. The sample was blood. This sequence was found in a woman of 80 years or more in good health.

CDR3 in amino acids: CASSLEGWNEQFF. CDR3 nucleotide sequence: TGTGCCAGCAGTTTAGAGGGTTGGAATGAGCAGTTCTTC. The chain uses TRBV27 and TRBJ2-1; perhaps TRBD2 as D (5 bases). The CDR3 consists of 13 residues. Trimming took off 2 bases at V and 7 bases at J, with 9 bases between the two ends. Germline lookup yields CDR1 MNHEY and CDR2 SMNVEV (reference sequence).